The sequence of this T cell receptor beta chain was determined in a study of blood T cell repertoires in COVID-19. Study information: Italy, Spain and the United States were the sources of the convalescent and acute COVID-19 samples. PBMCs, B-cell-depleted T cells, or T cells were the source of the cDNA or gDNA that made up the material.

Authors' methods: It was from reference gene primer amplification that nucleated cell counts were estimated. Some clones are missing from TCRdb's copy, which holds only in-frame ones; the method was immunoSEQ multiplex PCR. V and J calls and clone size are those listed in that table; D and trimming were worked out from the DNA. The profile covers around 310,000 clones, with 75% to 95% appearing a single time and roughly 7.3% taken by the ten largest. The Seattle patients joined while their infection was active and were tracked longitudinally afterward. Sequencing used peripheral blood. The receptor was derived from a woman in her twenties or thirties with COVID-19, enrolled during active disease.

The CDR3 loop is CASSPPTGGTDTQYF. CDR3 bases: TGTGCCAGCTCACCACCGACAGGGGGGACAGATACGCAGTATTTT. This chain links TRBV18 with TRBJ2-3; 9 bases map to TRBD1. Germline assignment: CDR1 KGHSH and CDR2 LQKENI. CDR3 size: 15 residues. With V trimmed by 0 bases and J by 3 bases, 1 base remained unmatched.